This T cell receptor (beta chain) derives from a study of blood T cell repertoires in COVID-19. At the level of the study: The United States, Italy and Spain provided the acute and convalescent COVID-19 samples. Sources were T cells, B-cell-depleted T cells, or PBMCs; the material itself was cDNA or gDNA.

Measured with immunoSEQ multiplex PCR; TCRdb has only the in-frame clones, and not every one. The repertoire holds fewer than 250,000 clones, with around 86% as singletons. The V end was cut by 2 bases, the J end by 0 bases, with 16 bases between. The CDR3 is 17 amino acids. In germline, CDR1 is LGHDT, CDR2 YNNKEL (reference sequence). This sequence was found in a woman aged 40 to 50 with acute COVID-19. The V and J genes are TRBV3-1 (or the pseudogene TRBV3-2) and TRBJ1-1; D call uncertain. The sample was PBMCs or T cells enriched from blood (not recorded which). This chain's CDR3 is CASSQLKSSTVNTEAFF. DNA for the CDR3: TGTGCCAGCAGCCAACTAAAAAGTTCTACAGTGAACACTGAAGCTTTCTTT.